This record covers a single T cell receptor (beta chain). No antigen is known for it. No per-base quality is available; no much larger clone lies one base away. The library was built by means of the immunoSEQ multiplex PCR assay. The multiplex PCR relied on a mix of 60 forward primers for TCR Vbeta segments and 13 reverse primers for TCR Jbeta segments. The CDR3 region of rearranged TCR beta genes was amplified from genomic DNA with a multiplex PCR assay. Amplified TCR beta libraries were sequenced as 87-base-pair reads on the Illumina HiSeq System. From the authors' description of their analysis: A later analysis counted about 80 million unique TCR beta chains across the 550 to 800 repertoires, and 9 million to 14 million of these chains were shared by at least two donors. A nearest-neighbor algorithm error-corrected the raw reads and collapsed the reads into unique sequences, merging closely related sequences to remove PCR and sequencing errors. CDR3 sequences were aligned to IMGT reference sequences to assign V, D and J gene segments. For a sequence to be retained, a match of at least six nucleotides to both a V gene segment and a J gene segment was required. A rearrangement was called productive if the CDR3 had no stop codons and remained in frame with V and J, and every other rearrangement was called non-productive. Following IMGT convention, CDR3 was defined as the stretch from the second conserved V-encoded cysteine up to the conserved J-encoded phenylalanine. Sequences without an unambiguous match to a single V gene segment were excluded from the earlier analysis of about 640 of the donors. An earlier analysis of a few hundred of the donors classified V segments as functional when productive rearrangements were above 56.7% and as segregating when the standard deviation between donors was above 5%. To diagnose cytomegalovirus status from the catalog of TCR beta chain sequences, a statistical classification framework was built. In a later analysis, V and J genes were assigned by comparing TCR nucleotide sequences against IMGT/GENE-DB human TR gene sequences. In a later analysis, CDR3 sequences and most-parsimonious VDJ recombination scenarios were assigned using the TCRdist pipeline. In a later analysis, each TCR beta chain was defined by its CDR3 amino acid sequence together with its V-gene family, and reads lacking a unique V-gene family were excluded. A later analysis removed 600 or so highly shared, low-generation-probability nucleotide sequences to deal with suspected cross-contamination and a sequencing artifact. In a later analysis, a clonal expansion index for each public chain was calculated from normalized within-repertoire ranks of inferred template counts. In a later analysis, generation probabilities were computed with a VDJ recombination model fitted to out-of-frame rearrangements, and the resulting probabilities were checked against IGoR. Hypergeometric tests were used in a later analysis to score TCR-TCR, TCR-HLA and TCR-CMV co-occurrence, with a repertoire-size bias correction applied to the TCR pairs. In a later analysis, false discovery rates were estimated by permuting HLA or CMV assignments 20 times. In a later analysis, co-occurring TCRs were grouped with DBSCAN, and TCRdist sequence similarity was added when clustering was performed within HLA-allele-positive subsets. For co-occurrence clustering, repertoires with fewer than 30,000 or more than 120,000 public chains were excluded, along with about five repertoires with anomalous nucleotide sharing. In its TCRdb copy, this immuneACCESS table keeps in-frame sequences only and misses some clones. Where compared with another copy, unresolved V genes explain less than half of these, and the others have no known cause. V and J calls and clone size are given by that table; D and trimming were obtained from the DNA. The sample records more than 90,000 clones, roughly 71% of which are singletons. The ten largest account for over 9.5% of the sample.

V ends up 5 bases short and J 8 bases short, with an unmatched junction base count of 8. Looking up the germline V gene yields CDR1 SGHVS and CDR2 FNYEAQ. Spanning cysteine to phenylalanine, the CDR3 consists of 15 amino acids. Kept here is only the CDR3 DNA, which spans 45 bases and is read in frame from base 1. This sample was taken from a study of cytomegalovirus exposure and HLA in healthy donors (dated by TCRdb to the late 2010s). Regarding the complete study: An earlier analysis of roughly 630 of the donors reported 250 to 300 Gb of sequence data and 117 million unique TCR beta sequences from 190 million or so T cells. An early release that covered fewer than 800 HLA-typed donors contained about 300 gigabases of sequencing data and some 87 million unique TCR sequences. The genetic ancestry cluster associated with self-reported Caucasian donors included about four fifths of the roughly 410 genotyped donors. The study aimed to test whether signatures of past pathogen exposure could be identified by cataloging public T cell receptors. The study used immunosequencing to profile the T cell repertoires of 666 subjects and linked those repertoires to cytomegalovirus serostatus. A separate validation cohort of roughly 130 different subjects was used in addition to the 666-subject first cohort. To predict cytomegalovirus infection status, the study combined high-throughput TCR immunosequencing, statistical association of individual TCRs with disease status, and machine learning. A later analysis re-examined previously published TCR beta repertoires from just over 650 donors and added high-resolution HLA genotyping to investigate patterns of TCR occurrence. Rather than using new phenotypic data, the later analysis identified candidate immune exposures from TCR beta sequences and from how often those sequences occurred across donors. An earlier analysis of roughly 580 of the donors used high-throughput TCR beta sequencing to judge whether each TCR beta V gene segment behaved as functional or pseudogenic. Donor age, sex, ethnicity and CMV serostatus were collected together with the repertoire data. In a later genetic analysis, genome-wide SNP genotypes for 398 of the 666 donors were used, and that subset was treated as a discovery cohort. All discovery cohort repertoires had been generated using a single sequencing platform. Class I and class II HLA loci were covered by the typing at four-digit resolution. Typing coverage differed by locus: A, B, C, DRB1 and DQB1 were typed in roughly 620-630 donors, DQA1 in 500 to 550, DPA1 in some 570, and DPB1 in 472. A handful of DR-DQ haplotypes were handled as single units for association and clustering because linkage in the cohort was strong. Across some 400 genotyped donors of the cohort, an average of roughly 200,000 unique TCR beta nucleotide sequences per donor were sequenced, and approximately 17% of those sequences were non-productive. What the work shows at the level of the full study, not this receptor alone: Assigning TCR associations to individual alleles was difficult when HLA alleles, especially DR and DQ, strongly co-occurred. According to a later analysis, TCR association rates differed among HLA loci, with DRB1 alleles showing the most associated TCRs and HLA-C alleles showing the fewest. Because HLA typing was missing for some donors at each locus, association tests included only the typed subset. In a later analysis, HLA-associated TCR beta chains showed more clonal expansion and lower generation probabilities than non-associated chains that were equally common. Only TCR beta chains were sequenced in this cohort, and the absence of alpha or paired-chain data limited detectable features. While some public TCRs were present in many individuals, most TCR sequences turned up only very rarely across donors. At a false discovery rate of 0.05, a later analysis linked 15,000 to 20,000 TCR beta sequences to specific HLA alleles. Because counts were too low, about 18 rarely observed V segments, including chromosome 9 orphons, were excluded from the earlier analysis of around 640 of the donors. In a later analysis, several top co-occurrence clusters were reported to appear linked to parvovirus B19, influenza, CMV and Epstein-Barr virus. A later genetic analysis associated a missense DCLRE1C variant with V-gene and J-gene trimming of TCR beta chains, and an independent cohort replicated the association. In both the original and validation cohorts, the classifier was reported to diagnose cytomegalovirus status with high specificity and sensitivity. In vitro tests confirmed that a few of the cytomegalovirus-associated TCR beta chains recognize cytomegalovirus antigens. A total of 150 to 200 TCR beta chains were listed by the study as associated with cytomegalovirus. Roughly uniform sequencing depth across donors was assumed in presence/absence analyses, although this assumption may not hold. The sequencing pipeline was judged likely to have produced a cluster of highly shared sequence variants as a technical artifact. For the cohort, immune exposure information was limited to CMV serostatus. According to a later genetic analysis, donors in an Asian-associated ancestry cluster had fewer N-insertions in productive TCRs than the approximately 650-donor mean. The 87-base-pair reads could not distinguish some IMGT-functional V segments, including TRBV6-2 and TRBV6-3, so those segments were excluded. According to a later analysis, most CMV-associated TCR beta chains appeared to be HLA-restricted, and the HLA associations seemed to be driven largely by CMV exposure. According to the authors, the approach could potentially be generalized to other disease states and immunological phenotypes. In an earlier analysis of about 600 of the donors, most TCR beta V segments appeared in productive rearrangements about 87% or about 30% of the time, broadly matching IMGT annotations. Linkage disequilibrium might explain the correlated functional status among segregating V segments, but an unknown experimental factor could not be excluded. A further reported finding was that TCR beta sequences accurately predicted the HLA-A and HLA-B alleles for most subjects in the first cohort.

The cohort was made up of 666 healthy bone marrow donors. At the time of sampling, every cohort member was nominally healthy, though immune exposures that went unrecorded were likely present. The donor tested CMV seronegative, placing the donor among the 350 to 400 seronegative members of the cohort. Each donor provided a peripheral blood sample, and peripheral blood mononuclear cells were used for TCR beta sequencing. The Qiagen DNeasy Blood Extraction Kit was used to extract genomic DNA from the blood cell samples. The V gene is TRBV7-6 and the J gene is TRBJ2-1, and 11 junction bases match TRBD2. The TCR originated in a man between 50 and 59 years old in good health and CMV-seronegative. Source material: PBMCs. The DNA sequence reads TGTGCCAGCAGCCAAGGGACTAGCGGAAGCCATGAGCAGTTCTTC. Its protein is CASSQGTSGSHEQFF.